Presented here are 16 T cell receptor beta chains from one specimen sequenced in a study of graft-versus-host responses after intestinal transplantation. Their recognized antigens are unknown. The table came from immunoSEQ multiplex PCR; TCRdb's copy has only in-frame clones and leaves some out. The table has about 39,000 clones, roughly 96% seen once; the top ten hold less than 0.25%. The sequenced sample was unstimulated CD8+ T cells sorted from spleen or lymph node cells, obtained before transplant. These receptors were collected from a human donor who was the organ donor for an intestinal transplant.

This sequence joins TRBV27 and TRBJ1-2; D remains unclear. Trimming left V 3 bases short and J 5 bases short, with 10 bases between. The length of the CDR3 is 13 residues. Per germline, CDR1 MNHEY and CDR2 SMNVEV (reference sequence). The CDR3 reads CASSFGQMYGYTF. DNA for the CDR3: TGTGCCAGCAGTTTCGGGCAGATGTATGGCTACACCTTC.

The V gene is TRBV7-9, the J gene TRBJ2-7, with unresolved D. The CDR3 is made up of 11 amino acids. Between the trimmed V and J ends, which lost 5 bases and 5 bases, there was a span of 7 bases. Germline values: CDR1 SEHNR, CDR2 FQNEAQ (reference sequence). The CDR3 DNA reads as TGTGCCAGCAGCGCTAACGACGAGCAGTACTTC. Translated, it gives CASSANDEQYF.

This clone was observed once. The CDR3 loop is CASSASGGEQYF. The CDR3 DNA is TGCGCCAGCAGTGCTAGCGGGGGCGAGCAGTACTTC. The rearrangement joins TRBV10-2 to TRBJ2-7, with 10 bases matching TRBD2. The V segment lost 4 bases and the J segment 6 bases; nucleotides outside the gene matches: 0. The CDR3 contains 12 residues. The germline V gene has CDR1 WSHSY and CDR2 SAAADI.

The V gene is TRBV9, the J gene TRBJ2-3; D call uncertain. V lost 1 base and J 0 bases, leaving 6 bases between the germline ends. In germline, CDR1 is SGDLS, CDR2 YYNGEE. This CDR3 has 14 residues. The chain's CDR3 is CASSVYGSTDTQYF. The CDR3 DNA is TGTGCCAGCAGCGTATATGGGAGCACAGATACGCAGTATTTT.

The chain's CDR3 is CASKQGNTEAFF. The DNA of the CDR3 is TGTGCCTCCAAACAGGGTAACACTGAAGCTTTCTTT. The chain employs TRBV15 and TRBJ1-1; a weak D match, TRBD1 (6 bases). V lost 11 bases, J lost 2 bases, and 12 bases lay in between. Germline V CDR1 and CDR2: LNHNV, YYDKDF (reference sequence). The CDR3 contains 12 residues.

The chain has TRBV4-1 and TRBJ2-3, with 9 bases that match TRBD2. CDR3 length: 15 amino acids. Germline loops: CDR1 MGHRA, CDR2 YSYEKL. V lost 4 bases and J lost 1; bases outside the gene matches: 3. The CDR3 loop is CASSPGTSRTDTQYF. CDR3 bases: TGCGCCAGCAGCCCCGGGACTAGCCGCACAGATACGCAGTATTTT.

V gene TRBV27 combines with J gene TRBJ2-7; a possible D gene is TRBD1 (6 bases). The germline gives CDR1 MNHEY, CDR2 SMNVEV (reference sequence). The CDR3 length is 15 residues. V was trimmed by 7 bases and J by 2 bases, leaving 18 bases between them. CDR3 amino acids: CASTTSTGFPYEQYF. Written as DNA, the CDR3 is TGTGCCAGCACTACATCGACAGGTTTTCCCTACGAGCAGTACTTC.

The chain links TRBV28 to TRBJ2-7; 11 bases agree with TRBD1. The length of the CDR3 is 16 residues. Germline lookup yields CDR1 MDHEN and CDR2 SYDVKM. The J segment lost 4 bases and the V segment lost 5 bases, leaving 10 bases of the junction unmatched. CDR3 in DNA: TGTGCCAGCAGTCAGACCGGGACAGGGGGGAATTACGAGCAGTACTTC. Its protein product is CASSQTGTGGNYEQYF. Drawing the rest from reference TRBV28 and TRBJ2-7, the complete variable domain is DVKVTQSSRYLVKRTGEKVFLECVQDMDHENMFWYRQDPGLGLRLIYFSYDVKMKEKGDIPEGYSVSREKKERFSLILESASTNQTSMYLCASSQTGTGGNYEQYFGPGTRLTVT.

The chain recombines TRBV27 with TRBJ2-7, with TRBD1 matching over 9 bases. Germline V gives CDR1 MNHEY, CDR2 SMNVEV (reference sequence). V was pared by 4 bases and J by 2 bases, with 9 bases of the junction left unmatched. CDR3 length equals 16 residues. CDR3 amino acids: CASSYTGTGFPYEQYF. CDR3 coding DNA: TGTGCCAGCAGTTATACCGGGACAGGGTTCCCCTACGAGCAGTACTTC.

CDR3 in DNA: TGTGCCAGCAGTTCAGGGGGTCCCTACGAGCAGTACTTC. This translates into CASSSGGPYEQYF. The J gene is TRBJ2-7, the V gene TRBV27, with TRBD1 identical over 7 bases. The junction had 2 bases not matched to a gene; V was cut back by 4 bases and J by 2 bases. The length of the CDR3 is 13 residues. In germline, CDR1 is MNHEY, CDR2 SMNVEV (reference sequence).

The count of this clone is one. The rearrangement joins TRBV7-3 to TRBJ2-6, with D perhaps given as TRBD1 or TRBD2 (6 bases each). Between the trimmed V and J ends, which lost 5 bases and 0 bases, there was a span of 14 bases. This CDR3 contains 17 residues. CDR1 and CDR2 from the germline V gene are SGHTA and FQGTGA. CDR3 sequence: CASSQGGFFSGANVLTF. In DNA form, the CDR3 reads TGTGCCAGCAGCCAAGGGGGGTTTTTCTCTGGGGCCAACGTCCTGACTTTC.

The chain links TRBV2 to TRBJ2-7; 12 bases are shared with TRBD2. This CDR3 spans 16 amino acids. V shed 5 bases and J 5 bases; nucleotides not matched to a gene: 10. Looked up from germline, CDR1 is SNHLY and CDR2 is FYNNEI. For the CDR3, the DNA is TGTGCCAGCAGTCCTGGACTAGCGGGGTTTGGGGACGAGCAGTACTTC. It is translated as CASSPGLAGFGDEQYF. Looking up the rest from reference TRBV2 and TRBJ2-7 gives the full variable domain: EPEVTQTPSHQVTQMGQEVILRCVPISNHLYFYWYRQILGQKVEFLVSFYNNEISEKSEIFDDQFSVERPDGSNFTLKIRSTKLEDSAMYFCASSPGLAGFGDEQYFGPGTRLTVT.

The rearrangement links TRBV27 to TRBJ2-1; D unresolved. Trimming took 5 bases from V and 6 from J, leaving 11 bases between them. Germline CDR1 and CDR2: MNHEY and SMNVEV (reference sequence). The CDR3 totals 13 residues. CDR3: CASSRGRSNEQFF. The CDR3 nucleotides read TGTGCCAGCAGTCGCGGAAGGTCCAATGAGCAGTTCTTC.

This rearrangement joins TRBV19 to TRBJ1-1; 9 positions agree with TRBD1. This CDR3 region has 12 residues. Germline trimming cut 6 bases from V and 6 bases from J; bases unmatched to any gene: 2. The germline gives CDR1 LNHDA, CDR2 SQIVND (reference sequence). The CDR3 is CASRQGASEAFF. CDR3 in DNA: TGTGCCAGTAGACAGGGGGCCTCTGAAGCTTTCTTT. Looking up the rest from reference TRBV19 and TRBJ1-1 gives the full variable domain: DGGITQSPKYLFRKEGQNVTLSCEQNLNHDAMYWYRQDPGQGLRLIYYSQIVNDFQKGDIAEGYSVSREKKESFPLTVTSAQKNPTAFYLCASRQGASEAFFGQGTRLTVV.

The chain has TRBV27 and TRBJ2-7; D uncertain. Germline values: CDR1 MNHEY, CDR2 SMNVEV (reference sequence). V lost 6 bases to trimming and J lost 7 bases, with 16 bases between them. CDR3 length equals 13 residues. The CDR3 reads CASSDRAALEQYF. The CDR3 nucleotides are TGTGCCAGCAGCGACCGGGCCGCTCTGGAGCAGTACTTC.

This chain's CDR3 is CASSRVSNTEAFF. CDR3 nucleotide sequence: TGCGCCAGCAGTAGGGTCTCTAACACTGAAGCTTTCTTT. The chain joins TRBV5-1 to TRBJ1-1, with D unclear. From germline, CDR1 is SGHRS and CDR2 YFSETQ. Trimming stripped 5 bases from V and 2 bases from J, with 10 bases between. CDR3 length equals 13 residues. Full variable domain (remainder filled in from reference TRBV5-1 and TRBJ1-1): KAGVTQTPRYLIKTRGQQVTLSCSPISGHRSVSWYQQTPGQGLQFLFEYFSETQRNKGNFPGRFSGRQFSNSRSEMNVSTLELGDSALYLCASSRVSNTEAFFGQGTRLTVV.